A selection of T cell receptor beta chains follows, all from one sample in a study of T cell repertoires and leukemia-associated antigens. These receptors' antigens are unknown. MiXCR, applied by TCRdb to the 5' RACE reads, yields one record per CDR3 protein. The sample records about 10,000 distinct CDR3 sequences, 42% being singletons. The sample was CD3+ T cells sorted from blood and cultured. The receptors shown here come from a female donor in good health. The CDR3 runs from the conserved cysteine through the conserved F or W. D genes are given only for firm matches. Clone size appears in some rows only: once, few, many, or a class for an expanded clone.

D gene	clone size	J gene	V gene	CDR3 DNA	CDR3 protein
NA	medium-sized	TRBJ1-2	TRBV5-4	TGTGCCAGCAGCCGGGACGCAGCTAACTATGGCTACACCTTC	CASSRDAANYGYTF
TRBD2	NA	TRBJ2-3	TRBV20-1	TGCAGTGCCATGGGGACTAGCGGGGGCATCACAGATACGCAGTATTTT	CSAMGTSGGITDTQYF
TRBD1	few	TRBJ2-3	TRBV5-4	TGTGCCAGCAGCCACCGACAGGGTGAGGTAAACACAGATACGCAGTATTTT	CASSHRQGEVNTDTQYF
NA	NA	TRBJ1-3	TRBV6-5	TGTGCCAGCCAGGGAGGCTCTGGAAACACCATATATTTT	CASQGGSGNTIYF
TRBD2	few	TRBJ2-7	TRBV20-1	TGCAGTGCTAGAGATAGGATAGCGGGGTCCTACGAGCAGTACTTC	CSARDRIAGSYEQYF
NA	NA	TRBJ2-1	TRBV5-1	TGCGCCAGCAGCCAGGACAGAATCTACAATGAGCAGTTCTTC	CASSQDRIYNEQFF
NA	NA	TRBJ2-1	TRBV5-1	TGCGCCAGCAGCTTGGAGGGGACTGACTACAATGAGCAGTTCTTC	CASSLEGTDYNEQFF
NA	many	TRBJ2-7	TRBV9	TGTGCCAGCAGCGCAGACAGTATACCCTACGAGCAGTACTTC	CASSADSIPYEQYF
NA	few	TRBJ2-2	TRBV5-6	TGTGCCAGCAGCCAAGGGATCGGGGAGCTGTTTTTT	CASSQGIGELFF
NA	NA	TRBJ2-2	TRBV20-1	TGCAGTGCTAGGGGCACCGGGGAGCTGTTTTTT	CSARGTGELFF
TRBD2	NA	TRBJ2-7	TRBV20-1	TGCAGTGCTCGAGCGGGACTAGACTACGAGCAGTACTTC	CSARAGLDYEQYF
NA	NA	TRBJ2-7	TRBV6-5	TGTGCCGGCGGTTACGGGCACACCCTCTACGAGCAGTACTTC	CAGGYGHTLYEQYF
NA	many	TRBJ1-2	TRBV20-1	TGCAGTGCAGCGGGCTCTAACTATGGCTACACCTTC	CSAAGSNYGYTF
TRBD1	medium-sized	TRBJ2-7	TRBV20-1	TGCAGTGCTCTAAGCGGGACAGGGGCGCTTAGCGAGCAGTACTTC	CSALSGTGALSEQYF
NA	NA	TRBJ1-4	TRBV29-1	TGCAGCGTTGCAGCTGCAACTAATGAAAAACTGTTTTTT	CSVAAATNEKLFF
TRBD1	NA	TRBJ2-7	TRBV7-9	TGTGCCAGCAGCTGGGGACAGGACCGCGAGCAGTACTTC	CASSWGQDREQYF
NA	NA	TRBJ2-2	TRBV27	TGTGCCACCTCCCAGTGGGACACCGGGGAGCTGTTTTTT	CATSQWDTGELFF
NA	medium-sized	TRBJ2-7	TRBV4-3	TGCGCCAGCAGCCAAGACCTTCGGGGGTACGAGCAGTACTTC	CASSQDLRGYEQYF
TRBD2	few	TRBJ2-7	TRBV27	TGTGCCAGCAGTTTCTCTAGCGGGAAGCAGTACTTC	CASSFSSGKQYF
NA	NA	TRBJ1-2	TRBV7-2	TGTGCCAGCAGCTTAGGGCGGGGGTCCAACTATGGCTACACCTTC	CASSLGRGSNYGYTF
NA	few	TRBJ1-1	TRBV12-3/TRBV12-4	TGTGCCAGCAGTTTAGATGGGGGGGGAGCTTTCTTT	CASSLDGGGAFF
NA	NA	TRBJ2-2	TRBV27	TGTGCCAGCAGTCAGGGGACCGGGGAGCTGTTTTTT	CASSQGTGELFF
TRBD2	NA	TRBJ2-4	TRBV27	TGTGCCAGCGGAACTAGCGGGATGACAAAAAACATTCAGTACTTC	CASGTSGMTKNIQYF
NA	NA	TRBJ2-1	TRBV20-1	TGCAGCGCTAGAGATCCGGTTAACTGGAATGAGCAGTTCTTC	CSARDPVNWNEQFF
NA	few	TRBJ2-7	TRBV12-3/TRBV12-4	TGTGCCAGCAGTTTAGGGGTCCACGAGCAGTACTTC	CASSLGVHEQYF
TRBD2	NA	TRBJ2-1	TRBV4-2	TGTGCCAGCAGCCACCTCGGGACTAGCGCCGACAATGAGCAGTTCTTC	CASSHLGTSADNEQFF
NA	NA	TRBJ1-4	TRBV7-9	TGTGCCTGCAACGACGGACAGAATCGAGAAAACCTGTTTTTT	CACNDGQNRENLFF
TRBD2	NA	TRBJ2-3	TRBV3-1	TGTGCCAGCAGCCAGACTAGCGGGACGGTAGATACGCAGTATTTT	CASSQTSGTVDTQYF
TRBD2	NA	TRBJ2-4	TRBV4-1	TGCGCCAGCAGCCAACTAGCGGGGGGGTGGGCCAAAAACATTCAGTACTTC	CASSQLAGGWAKNIQYF
NA	NA	TRBJ2-4	TRBV29-1	TGCAGCGTTGAAGACTCTAAAATGGCCAAAAACATTCAGTACTTC	CSVEDSKMAKNIQYF
NA	NA	TRBJ2-5	TRBV28	TGTGCCAGCAGTTTAGCGGATCAAGAGACCCAGTACTTC	CASSLADQETQYF
NA	NA	TRBJ2-7	TRBV7-9	TGTGCCAGCAGCTCACTGGACCGGGACAAGGACGAGCAGTACTTC	CASSSLDRDKDEQYF
TRBD2	NA	TRBJ2-1	TRBV7-2	TGTGCCAGCAGCTTAGATAGCGGGGGGACCTACAATGAGCAGTTCTTC	CASSLDSGGTYNEQFF
NA	few	TRBJ2-5	TRBV5-1	TGCGCCAGCAGCTTGGCGGTTGGGGAGACCCAGTACTTC	CASSLAVGETQYF
NA	medium-sized	TRBJ2-3	TRBV3-1	TGTGCCAGCAGCCAAGCAGATACGCAGTATTTT	CASSQADTQYF
NA	NA	TRBJ2-7	TRBV5-1	TGCGCCAGCAGCTCCTTGGGACCACTGGGAGACGAGCAGTACTTC	CASSSLGPLGDEQYF
TRBD1	NA	TRBJ2-5	TRBV6-5	TGTGCCACTCTCGTCCCGTCGACAGGGACCAAAGAGACCCAGTACTTC	CATLVPSTGTKETQYF
TRBD2	NA	TRBJ2-1	TRBV3-1	TGTGCCAGCAGCCAAATCTTCCCCAGCGGGAGTATCGGGTACAATGAGCAGTTCTTC	CASSQIFPSGSIGYNEQFF
TRBD2	medium-sized	TRBJ2-7	TRBV20-1	TGCAGTGCTAGCGAGGGCGGGGGCTACGAGCAGTACTTC	CSASEGGGYEQYF
NA	NA	TRBJ2-2	TRBV4-3	TGCGCCAGCAGCCAAACGGGCCTCTGTGCGAACACCGGGGAGCTGTTTTTT	CASSQTGLCANTGELFF
TRBD2	many	TRBJ2-2	TRBV6-5	TGTGCCAGCAGTCACGGACTAGCCCGGAACACCGGGGAGCTGTTTTTT	CASSHGLARNTGELFF
NA	NA	TRBJ1-2	TRBV4-1	TGCGCCAGCAGCCAAGGGATAGAAACTAACTATGGCCACACCTTC	CASSQGIETNYGHTF
TRBD2	few	TRBJ2-1	TRBV6-1	TGTGCCAGCGGGGCGGGAGGGAATGAGCAGTTCTTC	CASGAGGNEQFF
TRBD2	NA	TRBJ2-3	TRBV20-1	TGCAGTGCTAGAGCGGTACTAGCGACAGATACGCAGTATTTT	CSARAVLATDTQYF
NA	NA	TRBJ1-1	TRBV25-1	TGTGCCAGCTCACCCGGCTCCAACACTGAAGCCTTCTTT	CASSPGSNTEAFF
TRBD2	medium-sized	TRBJ2-1	TRBV20-1	TGCAGTGCTAGGGGCGGGAGAGGATACAATGAGCAGTTCTTC	CSARGGRGYNEQFF
NA	medium-sized	TRBJ2-5	TRBV20-1	TGCAGTGCTAGAGATCTAGCCCCGGGGGCCCAGTACTTC	CSARDLAPGAQYF
NA	few	TRBJ2-7	TRBV27	TGTGCCAGCGAAGGCAGCGGCGAGCAGTACTTC	CASEGSGEQYF
NA	NA	TRBJ1-1	TRBV9	TGTGCCAGCAGCGTAGATGGAGGGGAGACTGAAGCTTTCTTT	CASSVDGGETEAFF
TRBD2	NA	TRBJ2-1	TRBV29-1	TGCACGGGGGGGTCCTACAATGAGCAGTTCTTC	CTGGSYNEQFF
NA	many	TRBJ2-7	TRBV7-2	TGTGCCAGCAGCTTAGTTACCTACGAGCAGTACTTC	CASSLVTYEQYF
TRBD1	NA	TRBJ2-5	TRBV20-1	TGCAGTGCTAGAGGAGGACAGGCCCAAGAGACCCAGTACTTC	CSARGGQAQETQYF
TRBD2	NA	TRBJ2-1	TRBV7-3	TGTGCCAGCAGCACCACTAGCGGGAGGGACAATGAGCAGCTCTTC	CASSTTSGRDNEQLF
TRBD2	medium-sized	TRBJ2-3	TRBV29-1	TGCAGCGCTTGGGAGCTAGCGGGAGGGACAGATACGCAGTATTTT	CSAWELAGGTDTQYF
TRBD2	many	TRBJ2-3	TRBV27	TGTGCCAGCAGTTTATCTAGCGGGATCCCAGATACGCAGTATTTT	CASSLSSGIPDTQYF
NA	NA	TRBJ1-4	TRBV21-1	TGTGCCAGCAGCACCCATCCAGGGGGCCGCGAAAAACTGTTTTTT	CASSTHPGGREKLFF
NA	large	TRBJ1-1	TRBV5-1	TGCGCCAGCAGCTTGGATCCCACAGGTCTCATGAACACTGAAGCTTTCTTT	CASSLDPTGLMNTEAFF
TRBD2	few	TRBJ2-1	TRBV28	TGTGCCAGCAGTGTCGCCGGGACTAGCGGCAGCAGCTACAATGAGCAGTTCTTC	CASSVAGTSGSSYNEQFF